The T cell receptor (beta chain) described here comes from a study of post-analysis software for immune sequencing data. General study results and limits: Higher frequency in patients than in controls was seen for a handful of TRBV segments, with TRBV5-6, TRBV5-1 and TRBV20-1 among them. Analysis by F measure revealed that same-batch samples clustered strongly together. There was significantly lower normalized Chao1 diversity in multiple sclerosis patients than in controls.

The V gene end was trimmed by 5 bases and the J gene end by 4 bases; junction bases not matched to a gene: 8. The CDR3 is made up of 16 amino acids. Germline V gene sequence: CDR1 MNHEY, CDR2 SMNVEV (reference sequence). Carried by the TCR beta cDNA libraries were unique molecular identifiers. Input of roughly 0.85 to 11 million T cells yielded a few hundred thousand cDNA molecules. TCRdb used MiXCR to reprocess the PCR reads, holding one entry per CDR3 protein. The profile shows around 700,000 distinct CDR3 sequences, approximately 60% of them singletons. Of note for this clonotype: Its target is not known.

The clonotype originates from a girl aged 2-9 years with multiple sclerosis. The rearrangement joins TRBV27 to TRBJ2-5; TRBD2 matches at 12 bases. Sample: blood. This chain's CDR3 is CASSPRLAGEVETQYF. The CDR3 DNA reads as TGTGCCAGCAGTCCCAGACTAGCGGGAGAGGTAGAGACCCAGTACTTC.